This T cell receptor beta chain was documented in a study of T cell responses to AZD1222 COVID-19 vaccine. Findings and caveats of the study: Repertoires were collected only later (after the peak T cell response had occurred). Donors were mostly white British, more females; clonal diversity possibly underestimated. Reportedly, nearly half the spike-specific TCRs target unmutated variant regions. Spike was spanned by vaccine-associated CD4 TCRs, which were dominant at 160-218 and 743-854.

The CDR3 has 14 amino acids. V lost 0 bases to trimming and J lost 7 bases, with 12 bases between them. Germline V gene data show CDR1 as MNHEY and CDR2 as SVGEGT. About this clone itself: What it recognizes is unknown.

The protocol was immunoSEQ multiplex PCR, while the TCRdb copy is restricted to in-frame clones and leaves out a portion. The repertoire holds some 100,000 clones, about 90% seen once, with just over 4% in the top ten. Sample: peripheral blood, taken on day 0 of MenACWY control vaccination. The TCR sequence derives from an adult in good health. The rearrangement joins TRBV6-2 or TRBV6-3 to TRBJ1-1; D gene ambiguous. CDR3 nucleotide sequence: TGTGCCAGCAGTTACTCAGGTCGGACCGATGAAGCTTTCTTT. Translated, it gives CASSYSGRTDEAFF.